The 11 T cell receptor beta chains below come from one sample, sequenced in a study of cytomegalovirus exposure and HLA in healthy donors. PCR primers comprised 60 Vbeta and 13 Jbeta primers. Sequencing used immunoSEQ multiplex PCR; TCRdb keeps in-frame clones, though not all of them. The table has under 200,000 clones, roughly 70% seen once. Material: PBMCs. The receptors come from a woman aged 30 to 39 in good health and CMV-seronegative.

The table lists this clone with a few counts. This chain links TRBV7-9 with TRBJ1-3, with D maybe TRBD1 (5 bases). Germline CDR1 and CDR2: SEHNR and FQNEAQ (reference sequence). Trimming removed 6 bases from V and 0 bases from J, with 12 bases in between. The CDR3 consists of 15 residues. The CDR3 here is CASRSPTVSGNTIYF. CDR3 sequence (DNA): TGTGCCAGCAGATCACCGACAGTCTCTGGAAACACCATATATTTT.

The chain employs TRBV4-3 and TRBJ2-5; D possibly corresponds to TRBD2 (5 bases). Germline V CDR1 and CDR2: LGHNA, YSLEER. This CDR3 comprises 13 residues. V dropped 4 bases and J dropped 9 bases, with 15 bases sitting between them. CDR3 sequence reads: CASSPGSRDAQYF. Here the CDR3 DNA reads TGCGCCAGCAGCCCGGGGAGTCGAGACGCCCAGTACTTC.

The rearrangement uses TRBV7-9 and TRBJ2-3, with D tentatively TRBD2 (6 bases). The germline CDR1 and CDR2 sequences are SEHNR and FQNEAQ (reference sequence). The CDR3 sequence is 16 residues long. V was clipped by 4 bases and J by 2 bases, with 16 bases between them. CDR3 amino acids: CASSSLEAGATDTQYF. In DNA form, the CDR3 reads TGTGCCAGCAGCTCTTTGGAAGCGGGCGCCACAGATACGCAGTATTTT.

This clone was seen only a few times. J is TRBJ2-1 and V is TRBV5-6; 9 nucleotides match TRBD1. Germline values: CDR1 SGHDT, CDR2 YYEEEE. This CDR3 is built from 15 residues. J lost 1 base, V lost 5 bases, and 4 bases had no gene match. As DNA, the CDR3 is TGTGCCAGCAGTAGGGGACAGGGTTCCTACAATGAGCAGTTCTTC. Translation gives CASSRGQGSYNEQFF.

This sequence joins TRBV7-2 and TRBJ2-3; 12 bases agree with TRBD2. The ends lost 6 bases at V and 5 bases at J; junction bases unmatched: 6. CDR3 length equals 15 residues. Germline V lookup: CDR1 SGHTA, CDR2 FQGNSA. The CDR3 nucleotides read TGTGCCAGCAGTAGACTAGCGGGGGCCGGAGATACGCAGTATTTT. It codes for CASSRLAGAGDTQYF.

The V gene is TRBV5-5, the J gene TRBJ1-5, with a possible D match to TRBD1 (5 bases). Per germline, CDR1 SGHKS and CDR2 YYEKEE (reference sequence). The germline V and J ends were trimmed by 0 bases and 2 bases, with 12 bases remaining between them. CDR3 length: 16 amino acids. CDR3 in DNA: TGTGCCAGCAGCTTGGATACGTCAGGGCGCAATCAGCCCCAGCATTTT. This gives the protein CASSLDTSGRNQPQHF. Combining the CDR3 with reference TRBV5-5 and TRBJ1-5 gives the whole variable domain DAGVTQSPTHLIKTRGQQVTLRCSPISGHKSVSWYQQVLGQGPQFIFQYYEKEERGRGNFPDRFSARQFPNYSSELNVNALLLGDSALYLCASSLDTSGRNQPQHFGDGTRLSIL.

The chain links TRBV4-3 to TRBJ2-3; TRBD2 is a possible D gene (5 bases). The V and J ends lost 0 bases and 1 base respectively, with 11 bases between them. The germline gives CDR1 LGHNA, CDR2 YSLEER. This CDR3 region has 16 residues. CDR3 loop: CASSQDVVSGTDTQYF. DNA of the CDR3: TGCGCCAGCAGCCAAGATGTGGTTAGCGGCACAGATACGCAGTATTTT.

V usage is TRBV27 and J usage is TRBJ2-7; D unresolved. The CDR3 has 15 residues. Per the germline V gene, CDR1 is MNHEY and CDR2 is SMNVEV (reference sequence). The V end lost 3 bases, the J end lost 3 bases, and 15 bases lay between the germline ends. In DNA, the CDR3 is TGTGCCAGCAGTTTGTTTAGAGGTCGCGGCTACGAGCAGTACTTC. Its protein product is CASSLFRGRGYEQYF.

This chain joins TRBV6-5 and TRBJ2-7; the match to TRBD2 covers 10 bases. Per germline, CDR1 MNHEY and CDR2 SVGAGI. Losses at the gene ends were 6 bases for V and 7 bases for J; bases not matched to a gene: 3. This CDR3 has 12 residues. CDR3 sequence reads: CASRDSGREQYF. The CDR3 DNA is TGTGCCAGCAGAGATAGCGGGAGGGAGCAGTACTTC.

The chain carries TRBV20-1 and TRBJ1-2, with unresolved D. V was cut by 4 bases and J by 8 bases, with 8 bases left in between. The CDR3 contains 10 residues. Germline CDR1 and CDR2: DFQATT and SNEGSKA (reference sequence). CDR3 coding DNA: TGCAGTGCTATCTGGAGCGGCTACACCTTC. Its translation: CSAIWSGYTF.

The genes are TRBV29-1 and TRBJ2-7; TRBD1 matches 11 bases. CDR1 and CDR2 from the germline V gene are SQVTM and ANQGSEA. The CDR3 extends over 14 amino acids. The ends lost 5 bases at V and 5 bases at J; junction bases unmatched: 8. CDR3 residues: CSVHKGQGGHEQYF. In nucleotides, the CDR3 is TGCAGCGTTCATAAGGGACAGGGGGGTCACGAGCAGTACTTC.